This T cell receptor (beta chain) emerged from a study of cytomegalovirus exposure and HLA in healthy donors. The wider study: It was reported in a later analysis that the 120 validation repertoires used the same platform as the 550 to 800 first-cohort repertoires. Whole-study findings and limits: The investigators catalogued 164 TCR beta chains as cytomegalovirus-associated. Accounts indicate the classifier identified cytomegalovirus status with strong specificity and sensitivity.

The CDR3 is 17 residues long. V was pared by 0 bases and J by 2 bases, with 11 bases between. Per germline, CDR1 LGHNA and CDR2 YNFKEQ. Worth noting for this clone: What it recognizes is unknown.

The protocol was immunoSEQ multiplex PCR, while the TCRdb copy is restricted to in-frame clones and leaves out a portion. The table lists more than 60,000 clones, 97% of them singletons. Sequencing was done on a sample of PBMCs. This sequence originates from a young woman in good health and CMV-seropositive. V usage is TRBV4-2 and J usage is TRBJ2-6; D is undetermined. CDR3 sequence: CASSQDQSGPGANVLTF. In nucleotides, the CDR3 is TGTGCCAGCAGCCAAGATCAATCAGGCCCTGGGGCCAACGTCCTGACTTTC.